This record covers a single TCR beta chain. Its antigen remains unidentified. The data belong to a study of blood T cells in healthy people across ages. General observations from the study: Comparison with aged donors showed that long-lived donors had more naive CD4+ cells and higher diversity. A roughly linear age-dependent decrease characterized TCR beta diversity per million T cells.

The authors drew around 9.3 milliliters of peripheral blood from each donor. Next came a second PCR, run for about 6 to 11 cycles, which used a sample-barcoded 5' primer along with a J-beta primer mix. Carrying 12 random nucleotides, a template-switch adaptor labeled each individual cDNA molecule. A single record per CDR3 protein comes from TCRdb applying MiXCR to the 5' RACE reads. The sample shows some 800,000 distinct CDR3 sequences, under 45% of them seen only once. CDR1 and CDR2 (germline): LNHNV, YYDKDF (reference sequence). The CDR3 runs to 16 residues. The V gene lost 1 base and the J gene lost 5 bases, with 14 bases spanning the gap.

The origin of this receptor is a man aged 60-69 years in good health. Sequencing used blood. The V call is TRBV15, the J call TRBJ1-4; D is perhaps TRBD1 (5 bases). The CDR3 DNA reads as TGTGCCACCAGCAGAGTAGGAGGGGCCTTAAATGAAAAACTGTTTTTT. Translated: CATSRVGGALNEKLFF.